The T cell receptor (beta chain) described here comes from a study of T cells in tuberculosis. Study-wide context: IGRA-negative adolescents, IGRA-positive adolescents with latent tuberculosis and adults with active tuberculosis formed this South African cohort.

Study observations and caveats: Active tuberculosis alpha repertoires lay closer to GMM-specific TCRs than controls'. The TCR-beta difference was not significant; alpha differences partly reflected length.

The time point here: new active TB diagnosis, blood taken before or within 7 days of starting treatment. Tuberculosis was confirmed by positive sputum smear and/or M. tuberculosis culture. Sequencing used immunoSEQ multiplex PCR; TCRdb keeps in-frame clones, though not all of them. The table shows 30,000 to 35,000 clones, with 75% to 95% occurring only once. The CDR3 spans 15 residues. V shed 4 bases and J 9 bases; nucleotides not matched to a gene: 12. Germline values: CDR1 SNHLY, CDR2 FYNNEI. With respect to this clone: Its cognate antigen is unknown.

The origin of this receptor is an adult with tuberculosis. The chain is built from TRBV2 and TRBJ1-1; TRBD1 agrees at 9 bases. This specimen was PBMCs, taken at tuberculosis diagnosis. The CDR3 DNA reads as TGTGCCAGCAGTGGTACCGGGACAGGGTACTTCAAAGCTTTCTTT. As protein: CASSGTGTGYFKAFF.